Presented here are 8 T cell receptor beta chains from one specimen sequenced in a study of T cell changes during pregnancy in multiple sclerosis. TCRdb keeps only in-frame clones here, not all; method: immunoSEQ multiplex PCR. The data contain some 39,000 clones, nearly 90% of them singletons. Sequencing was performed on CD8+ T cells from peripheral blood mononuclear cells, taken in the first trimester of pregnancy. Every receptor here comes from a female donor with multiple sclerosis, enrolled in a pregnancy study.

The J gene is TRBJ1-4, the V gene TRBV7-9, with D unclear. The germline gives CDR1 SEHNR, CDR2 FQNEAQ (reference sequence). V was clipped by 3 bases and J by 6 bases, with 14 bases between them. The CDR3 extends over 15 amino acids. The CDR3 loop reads CASSLATLRDEKLFF. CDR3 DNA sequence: TGTGCCAGCAGCTTGGCGACTTTGAGGGATGAAAAACTGTTTTTT.

Here the CDR3 DNA reads TGCGCCAGCGGGGGGACTAGCGGGCAAGAGACCCAGTACTTC. It specifies CASGGTSGQETQYF. The rearrangement uses TRBV5-1 and TRBJ2-5; 12 bases match TRBD2. Germline CDR1 is SGHRS and CDR2 is YFSETQ. There are 14 residues in the CDR3. V was pared by 7 bases and J by 2 bases, with 3 bases of the junction left unmatched.

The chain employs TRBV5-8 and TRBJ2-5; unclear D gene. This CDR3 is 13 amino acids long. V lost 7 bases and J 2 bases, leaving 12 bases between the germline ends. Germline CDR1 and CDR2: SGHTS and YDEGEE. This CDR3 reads CASSPPEQETQYF. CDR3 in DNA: TGTGCCAGCTCCCCCCCGGAGCAAGAGACCCAGTACTTC.

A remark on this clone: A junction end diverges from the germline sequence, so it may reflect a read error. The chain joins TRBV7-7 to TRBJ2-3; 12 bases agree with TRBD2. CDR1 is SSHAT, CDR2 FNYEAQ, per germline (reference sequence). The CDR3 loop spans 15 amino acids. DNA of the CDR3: TGTGCCAGCAGCCTAGCGGGGGGGGCCGCGGATACGCAGTATTTT. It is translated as CASSLAGGAADTQYF.

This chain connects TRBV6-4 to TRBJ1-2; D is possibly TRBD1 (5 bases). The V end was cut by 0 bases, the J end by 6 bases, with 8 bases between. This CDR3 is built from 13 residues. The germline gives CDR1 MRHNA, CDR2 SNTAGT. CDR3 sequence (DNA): TGTGCCAGCAGTGACTCTTGGACAAATGGCTACACCTTC. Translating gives CASSDSWTNGYTF.

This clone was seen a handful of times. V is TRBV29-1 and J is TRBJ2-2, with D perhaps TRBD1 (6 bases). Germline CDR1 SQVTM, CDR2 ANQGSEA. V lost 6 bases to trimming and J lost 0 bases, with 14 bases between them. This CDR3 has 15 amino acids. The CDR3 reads CSVEQGSANTGELFF. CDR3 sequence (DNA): TGCAGCGTAGAACAGGGCTCTGCGAACACCGGGGAGCTGTTTTTT.

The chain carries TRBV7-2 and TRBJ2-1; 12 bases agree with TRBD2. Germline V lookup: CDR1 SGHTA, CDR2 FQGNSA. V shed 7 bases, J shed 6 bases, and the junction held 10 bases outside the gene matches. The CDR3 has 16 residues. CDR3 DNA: TGTGCCAGCACCAGAGCCCCGGGACTAGCGGGCAATGAGCAGTTCTTC. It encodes CASTRAPGLAGNEQFF.

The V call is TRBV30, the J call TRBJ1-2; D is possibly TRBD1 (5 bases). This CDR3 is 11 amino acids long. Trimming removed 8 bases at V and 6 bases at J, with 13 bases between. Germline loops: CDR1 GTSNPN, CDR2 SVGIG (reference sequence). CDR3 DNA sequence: TGTGCCACACTCAGGGTGCATGGCTACACCTTC. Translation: CATLRVHGYTF.